Following are 30 T cell receptor beta chains from one sample sequenced in a study of blood T cell repertoires in COVID-19. Clones were read by immunoSEQ multiplex PCR, and TCRdb kept only the in-frame ones, dropping some. The repertoire consists of roughly 100,000 clones, with about nine tenths occurring once and the leading ten covering about 3.9%. The sequenced sample was peripheral blood. The receptors were sampled from a man aged 18 to 29 with acute or convalescent COVID-19.

The CDR3 bases are TGCGCCAGCAGCGGGGCGGCAGGAGTCCAAGAGACCCAGTACTTC. Its protein product is CASSGAAGVQETQYF. This chain uses TRBV5-1 with TRBJ2-5; weak D call: TRBD1 (5 bases). CDR1 SGHRS and CDR2 YFSETQ come from the germline V gene. Trimming pared 4 bases from V and 1 base from J, leaving 14 bases between. This CDR3 comprises 15 residues.

CDR3 DNA: TGCGCCAGCAGCTTCTTTAGAGGACCGCGGGATAGAAAGGCTTTCTTT. This translates into CASSFFRGPRDRKAFF. V gene TRBV5-1 combines with J gene TRBJ1-1; D uncertain. Germline V gene lookup returns CDR1 SGHRS and CDR2 YFSETQ. The length of the CDR3 is 16 residues. Trimming pared 2 bases from V and 11 bases from J, leaving 25 bases between.

The CDR3 protein is CASSVEGDYNEQFF. The CDR3 DNA follows: TGTGCCAGCAGCGTGGAGGGAGACTACAATGAGCAGTTCTTC. This sequence joins TRBV9 and TRBJ2-1; possible D gene TRBD2, 6 bases. Germline-derived CDR1 and CDR2 are SGDLS and YYNGEE. CDR3 length equals 14 residues. V shed 2 bases and J shed 3 bases, with 9 bases lying between them.

CDR3 bases: TGTGCCAGCAGCCTGATCCAGGCAGGAGGAGGCTACACCTTC. It yields the protein CASSLIQAGGGYTF. The chain employs TRBV16 and TRBJ1-2, with unresolved D. The V gene's germline CDR1 is KGHSY and CDR2 FQNENV. Trimming cost V 4 bases and J 8 bases, with 17 bases left between them. This CDR3 has 14 residues.

This chain uses TRBV27 with TRBJ1-6; 10 bases match TRBD1. Germline CDR1 and CDR2: MNHEY and SMNVEV (reference sequence). Germline trimming cut 6 bases from V and 7 bases from J; bases unmatched to any gene: 15. The CDR3 has 18 residues. CDR3 sequence: CASSRNLATGGSNSPLHF. The DNA of the CDR3 is TGTGCCAGCAGCAGAAACCTCGCGACAGGGGGCTCGAATTCACCCCTCCACTTT.

The chain couples TRBV19 to TRBJ1-1; TRBD1 aligns across 7 bases. This CDR3 contains 18 residues. Per germline, CDR1 LNHDA and CDR2 SQIVND (reference sequence). The J segment lost 2 bases and the V segment lost 0 bases, leaving 12 bases of the junction unmatched. The CDR3 DNA reads TGTGCCAGTAGTATAGATCATAGACAGGGTGGGTTAAACACTGAAGCTTTCTTT. Its protein is CASSIDHRQGGLNTEAFF.

In its sample, this clone was seen many times. This sequence joins TRBV11-2 and TRBJ1-6, with a possible D match to TRBD1 (5 bases). The CDR3 sequence is 18 residues long. V was clipped by 1 base and J by 3 bases, with 16 bases between them. In germline, CDR1 is SGHAT, CDR2 FQNNGV. The CDR3 sequence is CASSLAGGSLNYNSPLHF. Written as DNA, the CDR3 is TGTGCCAGCAGCTTAGCCGGGGGGTCCCTTAACTATAATTCACCCCTCCACTTT.

The chain is built from TRBV5-1 and TRBJ2-5; the D gene is possibly TRBD1 (5 bases). V was cut by 4 bases and J by 2 bases, with 12 bases left in between. CDR1 SGHRS and CDR2 YFSETQ come from the germline V gene. CDR3 length: 14 residues. In nucleotides, the CDR3 is TGCGCCAGCAGCGACCCCCAGGGACAAGAGACCCAGTACTTC. This translates into CASSDPQGQETQYF.

The chain employs TRBV2 and TRBJ1-3; D is ambiguous. Trimming left V 10 bases short and J 8 bases short, with 21 bases between. Germline V gives CDR1 SNHLY, CDR2 FYNNEI. This CDR3 region has 14 residues. The CDR3 here is CATQGLEERDTIYF. CDR3 DNA: TGTGCCACCCAAGGGCTTGAAGAGAGGGACACCATATATTTT.

This clone has only one observation. V and J are TRBV30 and TRBJ1-2, with D perhaps TRBD1 (5 bases). The CDR3 is 13 amino acids. Trimming cost V 5 bases and J 8 bases, with 18 bases left between them. Germline CDR1 reads GTSNPN; CDR2 reads SVGIG (reference sequence). For the CDR3, the DNA is TGTGCCTGGGTGGGGGGAAGAGGGCCCGGCTACACCTTC. Protein sequence: CAWVGGRGPGYTF.

The J gene is TRBJ2-6, the V gene TRBV2; D possibly corresponds to TRBD2 (5 bases). Trimming took 2 bases from V and 4 from J, leaving 9 bases between them. The CDR3 has 15 residues. The V gene's germline CDR1 is SNHLY and CDR2 FYNNEI. The CDR3 reads CASSEMGRGANVLTF. The CDR3 DNA is TGTGCCAGCAGTGAAATGGGGAGAGGGGCCAACGTCCTGACTTTC.

The chain joins TRBV27 to TRBJ1-3, with no clear D. The length of the CDR3 is 15 residues. Germline lookup yields CDR1 MNHEY and CDR2 SMNVEV (reference sequence). V was trimmed by 5 bases and J by 0 bases, leaving 11 bases between them. This chain's CDR3 is CASSRSGSSGNTIYF. The CDR3 region has the DNA TGTGCCAGCAGTCGGTCAGGAAGCTCTGGAAACACCATATATTTT.

This sequence joins TRBV27 and TRBJ1-2; D uncertain. Between the trimmed V and J ends, which lost 6 bases and 4 bases, there was a span of 12 bases. The CDR3 length is 13 residues. CDR1 and CDR2 (germline): MNHEY, SMNVEV (reference sequence). The CDR3 nucleotides read TGTGCCAGCAGCATATCCCAGTCCTATGGCTACACCTTC. Its protein is CASSISQSYGYTF.

Here the CDR3 reads CASSQDRSQPQHF. CDR3 in DNA: TGTGCCAGCAGCCAAGATCGTTCCCAGCCCCAGCATTTT. The chain uses TRBV14 and TRBJ1-5; D remains ambiguous. The CDR3 loop spans 13 amino acids. Germline V gene data show CDR1 as SGHDN and CDR2 as FVKESK. Between the trimmed V and J ends, which lost 0 bases and 7 bases, there was a span of 7 bases.

The rearrangement links TRBV4-2 to TRBJ2-7; TRBD2 matches 10 bases. J gave up 4 bases and V 0 bases, and 9 bases lay outside the gene matches. The germline CDR1 and CDR2 sequences are LGHNA and YNFKEQ. The CDR3 covers 17 residues. In DNA form, the CDR3 reads TGTGCCAGCAGCCAAGACCGAGCGGGAGGGCCGAGGTACGAGCAGTACTTC. It is translated as CASSQDRAGGPRYEQYF.

This chain uses TRBV27 with TRBJ1-6; D is possibly TRBD1 (6 bases). V gave up 5 bases and J gave up 9 bases, with 14 bases separating them. The CDR3 length is 14 residues. Germline lookup yields CDR1 MNHEY and CDR2 SMNVEV (reference sequence). The CDR3 sequence: CASSLGTSVSPLHF. The CDR3 DNA is TGTGCCAGCAGTCTTGGGACATCCGTTTCACCCCTCCACTTT.

The CDR3 is CASSLNGLDQPQHF. Here the CDR3 DNA reads TGTGCCAGCAGCTTAAATGGGCTTGATCAGCCCCAGCATTTT. This chain uses TRBV11-2 with TRBJ1-5; no definite D call. This CDR3 comprises 14 residues. V lost 2 bases and J 5 bases, leaving 10 bases between the germline ends. In germline, CDR1 is SGHAT, CDR2 FQNNGV.

This clone was seen more than once but under ten times. Other DNA variants within this sample encode the same CDR3. The chain links TRBV7-9 to TRBJ1-1; the D gene is possibly TRBD1 (6 bases). Germline CDR1 reads SEHNR; CDR2 reads FQNEAQ (reference sequence). The CDR3 length is 14 residues. V lost 4 bases and J 1 base, leaving 10 bases between the germline ends. The CDR3 sequence: CASSSGVGNTEAFF. Here the CDR3 DNA reads TGTGCCAGCAGCTCAGGGGTAGGGAACACTGAAGCTTTCTTT.

This chain joins TRBV5-1 and TRBJ1-5; 7 nucleotides align to TRBD1. Germline assignment: CDR1 SGHRS and CDR2 YFSETQ. This CDR3 region has 22 residues. The V segment lost 2 bases and the J segment 0 bases; nucleotides outside the gene matches: 23. The CDR3 spells CASSFGSLFPGRDSYSNQPQHF. For the CDR3, the DNA is TGCGCCAGCAGCTTTGGATCCCTCTTCCCGGGACGGGACAGCTATAGCAATCAGCCCCAGCATTTT. Full variable domain (rest looked up from reference TRBV5-1 and TRBJ1-5): KAGVTQTPRYLIKTRGQQVTLSCSPISGHRSVSWYQQTPGQGLQFLFEYFSETQRNKGNFPGRFSGRQFSNSRSEMNVSTLELGDSALYLCASSFGSLFPGRDSYSNQPQHFGDGTRLSIL.

The J gene is TRBJ1-1, the V gene TRBV18; D possibly corresponds to TRBD1 (6 bases). V lost 5 bases and J lost 1, with 11 bases in between. Germline CDR1 reads KGHSH; CDR2 reads LQKENI. The CDR3 extends over 14 amino acids. CDR3 nucleotide sequence: TGTGCCAGCTCATCCGACAGGCAGAACACTGAAGCTTTCTTT. The encoded protein is CASSSDRQNTEAFF.

J is TRBJ2-1 and V is TRBV6-5; D gene unclear. The germline V gene has CDR1 MNHEY and CDR2 SVGAGI. This CDR3 is 13 amino acids long. V was clipped by 6 bases and J by 6 bases, with 12 bases between them. The CDR3 here is CASSLSRVNEQFF. The CDR3 coding sequence is TGTGCCAGCAGCCTTAGTCGCGTCAATGAGCAGTTCTTC.

This clone was found a few times. The chain employs TRBV11-2 and TRBJ1-5; D is possibly TRBD1 (6 bases). The germline gives CDR1 SGHAT, CDR2 FQNNGV. The CDR3 runs to 19 residues. The V and J ends lost 1 base and 1 base respectively, with 20 bases between them. Here the CDR3 reads CASSLALKGQGMSNQPQHF. CDR3 bases: TGTGCCAGCAGCTTAGCTTTAAAGGGTCAGGGGATGAGCAATCAGCCCCAGCATTTT.

V usage is TRBV5-1 and J usage is TRBJ2-7; no clear D gene. The CDR3 consists of 15 residues. Trimming took 2 bases from V and 1 from J, leaving 13 bases between them. Germline V gene lookup returns CDR1 SGHRS and CDR2 YFSETQ. The CDR3 loop is CASSFFLTSSYEQYF. The CDR3 region has the DNA TGCGCCAGCAGCTTCTTCTTGACATCTTCCTACGAGCAGTACTTC.

The chain carries TRBV14 and TRBJ1-1; D might be TRBD1 (6 bases). CDR1 SGHDN and CDR2 FVKESK come from the germline V gene. The CDR3 contains 15 residues. Trimming stripped 0 bases from V and 5 bases from J, with 13 bases between. The CDR3 sequence: CASSQDDRRWTEAFF. The CDR3 DNA sequence: TGTGCCAGCAGCCAAGACGACAGGAGGTGGACTGAAGCTTTCTTT.

The V call is TRBV5-5, the J call TRBJ2-5; 13 positions agree with TRBD2. The CDR3 contains 19 residues. Germline trimming cut 4 bases from V and 0 bases from J; bases unmatched to any gene: 12. Germline CDR1 and CDR2: SGHKS and YYEKEE (reference sequence). CDR3 nucleotides: TGTGCCAGCAGCCCCCCAAGGACTAGCGGGGGCCAGTACCAAGAGACCCAGTACTTC. This sequence encodes CASSPPRTSGGQYQETQYF.

J is TRBJ1-4 and V is TRBV7-9; 7 bases are a match to TRBD1. With 5 bases clipped from V and 3 bases from J, the junction kept 3 bases outside the gene matches. The length of the CDR3 is 14 residues. CDR1 SEHNR and CDR2 FQNEAQ come from the germline V gene (reference sequence). CDR3 protein: CASSEGAPNEKLFF. The CDR3, as DNA: TGTGCCAGCAGCGAGGGGGCCCCTAATGAAAAACTGTTTTTT.

The chain joins TRBV29-1 to TRBJ1-1, with D unclear. Trimming removed 6 bases from V and 3 bases from J, with 20 bases in between. The germline V gene encodes CDR1 SQVTM and CDR2 ANQGSEA. The CDR3 length is 15 residues. As DNA, the CDR3 is TGCAGCGTCCCCCCGAACGGGGAGACTTACACTGAAGCTTTCTTT. It codes for CSVPPNGETYTEAFF.

The genes are TRBV3-1 (or the pseudogene TRBV3-2) and TRBJ2-7; D uncertain. Germline assignment: CDR1 LGHDT and CDR2 YNNKEL (reference sequence). With 0 bases removed from V and 6 bases from J, the gap between germline ends came to 9 bases. This CDR3 is built from 13 residues. CDR3 DNA sequence: TGTGCCAGCAGCCAAGAACCTAGTGTCGAGCAGTACTTC. The encoded protein is CASSQEPSVEQYF.

This chain joins TRBV4-1 and TRBJ2-7, with a possible D match to TRBD1 (5 bases). The CDR3 totals 14 residues. V lost 4 bases and J lost 2, with 12 bases in between. The germline V gene has CDR1 MGHRA and CDR2 YSYEKL. In nucleotides, the CDR3 is TGCGCCAGCAGCCCAGGGATATCACCCTACGAGCAGTACTTC. This sequence encodes CASSPGISPYEQYF.

This clone was recorded only once. The chain combines TRBV6-5 with TRBJ1-1; D is undetermined. Germline-derived CDR1 and CDR2 are MNHEY and SVGAGI. There are 12 residues in the CDR3. Trimming took off 7 bases at V and 11 bases at J, with 17 bases between the two ends. CDR3 sequence (DNA): TGTGCCAGCACCTCCCCGGCACGGGAGGCTTTCTTT. Its translation is CASTSPAREAFF.